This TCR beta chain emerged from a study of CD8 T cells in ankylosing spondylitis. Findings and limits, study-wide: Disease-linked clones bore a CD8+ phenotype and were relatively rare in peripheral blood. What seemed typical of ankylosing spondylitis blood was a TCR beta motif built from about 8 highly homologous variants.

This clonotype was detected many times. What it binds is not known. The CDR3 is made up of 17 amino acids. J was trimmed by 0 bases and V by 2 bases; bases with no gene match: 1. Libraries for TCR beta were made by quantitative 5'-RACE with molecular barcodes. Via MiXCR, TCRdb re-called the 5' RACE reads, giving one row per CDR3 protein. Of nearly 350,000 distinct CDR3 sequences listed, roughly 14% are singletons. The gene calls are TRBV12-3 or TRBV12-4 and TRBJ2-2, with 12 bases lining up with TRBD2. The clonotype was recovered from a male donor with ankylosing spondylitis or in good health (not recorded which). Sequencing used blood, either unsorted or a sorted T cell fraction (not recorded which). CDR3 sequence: CASSLLAGGSNTGELFF. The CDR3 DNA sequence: TGTGCCAGCAGTTTACTAGCGGGGGGGTCGAACACCGGGGAGCTGTTTTTT.